The 5 T cell receptor beta chains below were found in one sample sequenced in a study of shared clonotypes between healthy human individuals. The assay was immunoSEQ multiplex PCR, and TCRdb's table has in-frame clones only and misses some. This table holds just over 2,000,000 clones, roughly 94% found once. It was CD45RO-negative cells, positively selected for CCR7, that made up naive CD8 cells, with terminally differentiated effector memory CD45RA+ cells excluded. Sequenced: naive CD8+ T cells sorted from blood. Receptors were obtained from a man aged 18 to 30 in good health.

The chain is built from TRBV19 and TRBJ1-2, with TRBD1 identical over 9 bases. The junction had 5 bases not matched to a gene; V was cut back by 3 bases and J by 3 bases. The germline gives CDR1 LNHDA, CDR2 SQIVND (reference sequence). The CDR3 covers 15 residues. CDR3 sequence (DNA): TGTGCCAGTAGTATCGGGACAGGGATCGACTATGGCTACACCTTC. Amino acid sequence: CASSIGTGIDYGYTF.

The chain is built from TRBV5-3 and TRBJ1-5; a possible D gene is TRBD1 (5 bases). TRBV5-3 is annotated as an ORF whose role is uncertain. V lost 4 bases, J lost 4 bases, and 9 bases lay in between. CDR3 size: 13 residues. CDR3 DNA sequence: TGTGCCAGAAGCCCCCCAGGGAATCAGCCCCAGCATTTT. This gives the protein CARSPPGNQPQHF.

This clone was seen just once. The CDR3 loop reads CASSSTSGHEQYF. In DNA form, the CDR3 reads TGTGCCAGCAGTTCCACATCGGGCCACGAGCAGTACTTC. The chain carries TRBV5-6 and TRBJ2-7; no clear D gene. CDR1 and CDR2 (germline): SGHDT, YYEEEE. V shed 5 bases and J shed 5 bases, with 14 bases lying between them. This CDR3 spans 13 amino acids.

This chain uses TRBV5-1 with TRBJ2-1; tentative D call: TRBD1 (6 bases). This CDR3 contains 16 residues. V was pared by 2 bases and J by 3 bases, with 15 bases between. Germline CDR1 SGHRS, CDR2 YFSETQ. This CDR3 reads CASSFSIGGYYNEQFF. CDR3 bases: TGCGCCAGCAGCTTCAGTATAGGGGGATACTACAATGAGCAGTTCTTC.

V usage is TRBV5-3 and J usage is TRBJ2-5; 8 nucleotides match TRBD2. TRBV5-3 is labeled an ORF, and its function is uncertain. Trimming at V came to 4 bases and at J to 5 bases, leaving 10 bases not matched to a gene. This CDR3 has 15 amino acids. CDR3 coding DNA: TGTGCCAGAAGCCCGCCAGCGGGGGCTTGGGAGACCCAGTACTTC. It specifies CARSPPAGAWETQYF.